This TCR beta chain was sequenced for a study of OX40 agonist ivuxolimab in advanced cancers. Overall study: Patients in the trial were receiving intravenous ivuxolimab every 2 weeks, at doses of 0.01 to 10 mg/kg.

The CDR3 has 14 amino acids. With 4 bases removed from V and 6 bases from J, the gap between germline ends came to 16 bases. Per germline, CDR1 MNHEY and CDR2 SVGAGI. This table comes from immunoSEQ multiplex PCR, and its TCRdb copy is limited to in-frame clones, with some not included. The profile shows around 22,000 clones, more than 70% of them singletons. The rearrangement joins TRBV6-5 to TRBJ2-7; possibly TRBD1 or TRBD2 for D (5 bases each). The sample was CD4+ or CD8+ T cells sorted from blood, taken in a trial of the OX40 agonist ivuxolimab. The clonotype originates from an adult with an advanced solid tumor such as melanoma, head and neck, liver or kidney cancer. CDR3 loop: CASSSGTHQGEQYF. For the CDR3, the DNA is TGTGCCAGCAGTTCCGGGACCCATCAGGGCGAGCAGTACTTC.